This entry describes one T cell receptor (beta chain). Its cognate antigen is unknown. The data are from a study of T cell repertoires in cytomegalovirus infection. Study background: Recently identified HLA-C-restricted CMV epitopes were used, and well-studied HLA-B-restricted CMV epitopes were used as well.

MiXCR was run by TCRdb on the reads, yielding one entry per CDR3 protein. The sample shows around 360,000 distinct CDR3 sequences, about 35% of them seen only once. Per germline, CDR1 MNHEY and CDR2 SMNVEV (reference sequence). The V end lost 1 base, the J end lost 2 bases, and 12 bases lay between the germline ends. The CDR3 extends over 16 amino acids. This sequence was found in a human donor in good health (CMV status not recorded). Some clones in this sample may be carry-over from other donors' samples. V gene TRBV27 combines with J gene TRBJ2-1; tentative D call: TRBD2 (6 bases). Material: cultured PBMCs, obtained from culture after CMV antigen stimulation. CDR3 loop: CASSLLAVPTYNEQFF. In DNA form, the CDR3 reads TGTGCCAGCAGTTTATTAGCGGTCCCGACCTACAATGAGCAGTTCTTC.